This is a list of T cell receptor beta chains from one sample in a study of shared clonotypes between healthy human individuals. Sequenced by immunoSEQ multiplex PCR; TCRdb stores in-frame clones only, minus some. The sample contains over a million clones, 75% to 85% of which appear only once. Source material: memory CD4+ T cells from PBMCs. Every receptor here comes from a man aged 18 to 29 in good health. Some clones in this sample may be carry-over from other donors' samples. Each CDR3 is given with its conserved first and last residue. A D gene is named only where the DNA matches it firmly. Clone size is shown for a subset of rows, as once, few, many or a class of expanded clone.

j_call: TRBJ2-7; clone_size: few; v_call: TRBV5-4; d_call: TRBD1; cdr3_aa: CASSTRQGSYEQYF; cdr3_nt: TGTGCCAGCAGCACTCGACAGGGTTCCTACGAGCAGTACTTC
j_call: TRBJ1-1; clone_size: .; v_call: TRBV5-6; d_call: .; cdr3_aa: CASSLGQLYQVVAFF; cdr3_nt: TGTGCCAGCAGCTTGGGACAGTTGTATCAGGTCGTGGCTTTCTTT
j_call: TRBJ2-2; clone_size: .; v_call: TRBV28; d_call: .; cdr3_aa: CASSSIGELFF; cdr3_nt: TGTGCCAGCAGTAGTATCGGGGAGCTGTTTTTT
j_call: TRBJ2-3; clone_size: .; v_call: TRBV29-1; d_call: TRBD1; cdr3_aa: CSVQAGQGDTDTQYF; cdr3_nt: TGCAGCGTTCAGGCGGGACAGGGGGACACAGATACGCAGTATTTT
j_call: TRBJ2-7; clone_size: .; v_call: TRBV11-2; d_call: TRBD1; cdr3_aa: CASSSRDRGPEQYF; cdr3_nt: TGTGCCAGCAGCTCCCGGGACAGGGGTCCCGAGCAGTACTTC
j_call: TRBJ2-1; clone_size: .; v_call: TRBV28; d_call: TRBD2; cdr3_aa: CASSRNGLAGDEQFF; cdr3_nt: TGTGCCAGCAGCCGAAACGGACTAGCGGGAGATGAGCAGTTCTTC
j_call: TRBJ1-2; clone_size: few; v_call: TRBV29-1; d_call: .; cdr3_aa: CSVSLSGYTF; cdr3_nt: TGCAGCGTCTCTCTATCTGGCTACACCTTC
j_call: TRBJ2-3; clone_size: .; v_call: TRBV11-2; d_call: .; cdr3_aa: CASSSGFSTDTQYF; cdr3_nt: TGTGCCAGCAGCTCAGGGTTTAGCACAGATACGCAGTATTTT
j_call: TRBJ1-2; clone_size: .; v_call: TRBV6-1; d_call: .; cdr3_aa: CASSEARRVYGYTF; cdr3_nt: TGTGCCAGCAGTGAAGCACGAAGGGTGTATGGCTACACCTTC
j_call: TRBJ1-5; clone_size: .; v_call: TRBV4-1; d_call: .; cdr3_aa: CASSQDLGADNNQPQHF; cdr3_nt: TGCGCCAGCAGCCAAGATTTGGGAGCAGACAACAATCAGCCCCAGCATTTT
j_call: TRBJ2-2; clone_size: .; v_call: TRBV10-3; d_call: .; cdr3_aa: CAISENGADTGELFF; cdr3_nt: TGTGCCATCAGTGAGAATGGGGCAGACACCGGGGAGCTGTTTTTT
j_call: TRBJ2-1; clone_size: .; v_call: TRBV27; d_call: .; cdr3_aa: CASSLSGAGEQFF; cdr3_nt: TGTGCCAGCAGTTTATCAGGGGCGGGTGAGCAGTTCTTC
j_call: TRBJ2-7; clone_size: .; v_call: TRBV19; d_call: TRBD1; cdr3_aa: CASSYRGSYEQYF; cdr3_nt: TGTGCCAGTAGTTACAGGGGGTCCTACGAGCAGTACTTC
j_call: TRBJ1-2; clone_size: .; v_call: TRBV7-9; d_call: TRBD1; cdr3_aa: CASIAEGQGLLYGYTF; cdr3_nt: TGTGCCAGCATCGCCGAGGGACAGGGGTTACTCTATGGCTACACCTTC
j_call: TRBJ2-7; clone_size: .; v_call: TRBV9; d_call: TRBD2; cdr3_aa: CASSPRGTSGSPYEQYF; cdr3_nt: TGTGCCAGCAGCCCCCGAGGGACTAGCGGGAGCCCCTACGAGCAGTACTTC
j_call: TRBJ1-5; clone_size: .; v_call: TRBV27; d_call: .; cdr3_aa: CASSDGPRNQPQHF; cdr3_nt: TGTGCCAGCAGTGACGGGCCTCGCAATCAGCCCCAGCATTTT
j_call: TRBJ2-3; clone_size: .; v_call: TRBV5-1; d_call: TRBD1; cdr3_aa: CASMGDRVADTQYF; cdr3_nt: TGCGCCAGCATGGGGGACAGGGTGGCAGATACGCAGTATTTT
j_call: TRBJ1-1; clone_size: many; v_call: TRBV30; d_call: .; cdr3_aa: CAWRYSREAFF; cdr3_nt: TGTGCCTGGAGGTACAGCCGTGAAGCTTTCTTT